This T cell receptor beta chain was sequenced for a study of blood T cell repertoires in COVID-19. Looking at the study overall: In each case, the material was cDNA or gDNA derived from T cells, B-cell-depleted T cells, or PBMCs.

Assay: immunoSEQ multiplex PCR; the TCRdb copy retains only in-frame clones and omits some. This table holds 250,000 to 300,000 clones, approximately 85% found once. The CDR3 has 14 amino acids. V lost 5 bases to trimming and J lost 6 bases, with 14 bases between them. Germline CDR1 and CDR2: SGDLS and YYNGEE. The sequenced material came from peripheral blood. The receptor's source is a woman in her seventies with acute or convalescent COVID-19. The J gene is TRBJ2-2, the V gene TRBV9; TRBD1 might be the D (6 bases). As DNA, the CDR3 is TGTGCCAGCAGTAACAGGGTTAACGCCGGGGAGCTGTTTTTT. This codes for CASSNRVNAGELFF.